This T cell receptor beta chain came from a study of T cell responses to AZD1222 COVID-19 vaccine (dated by TCRdb to about 2021). About the study as a whole: AZD1222 recipients with second doses at about 4 weeks or about 12 weeks were pooled, because spike-specific TCR depth and breadth did not differ between schedules. TCR sequencing was performed for 230 to 250 trial participants, of whom 200 to 220 were given two doses of AZD1222 and some 26 were given two doses of MenACWY control vaccine. Trial participants were enrolled by age into subgroups of 18-55, 56-69 and 70-plus years, and around 140, 26 and 57 TCR-sequenced participants, respectively, were included in these subgroups. Study-wide findings and limitations: Conclusions about previously exposed vaccinees are limited because only six or seven AZD1222 recipients were SARS-CoV-2 seropositive at baseline. In the small 56-69-year group, the increase in depth fell short of significance, most likely because of low power. No day 14 peak-response samples were available, so repertoires were characterized only after the peak T cell response. The vaccine-associated CD4 TCRs covered the entire spike protein, and the dominant responses fell in regions 160-218 and 743-854. After two AZD1222 doses, spike-specific TCR breadth and depth were significantly higher than at day 0 and than in MenACWY recipients. Reportedly, close to half of the unique spike-specific TCRs recognized epitopes lying outside the regions that are mutated in the B.1.351 and B.1.1.7 variants. Participants were mostly white British, with more females than males. The authors suggested clonal diversity may have been underestimated.

In regard to this clone: Its antigen has not been determined. Per-base quality was not reported, and no clone a single base away is much larger than it.

Sample time point, as interpreted from the label and publication: baseline before first vaccination. The vaccinee samples were drawn from two UK trials, COV001 and COV002, one of which was a single-blind randomized controlled phase 2/3 trial testing AZD1222 (ChAdOx1 nCoV-19) in healthy adults. For TCRbeta chain sequencing, PBMC samples were collected from trial participants at day 0 and at day 28 after the second dose. The CDR3 regions of human TCRbeta chains were analyzed by immunosequencing. The published analysis was carried out like this. Repertoire TCRs were checked for matches against a reference library of SARS-CoV-2-specific TCRs that had been generated using the MIRA antigen-specificity platform. Breadth meant the fraction of unique TCRs that were SARS-CoV-2-associated, whereas depth meant the fraction of total T cells that were SARS-CoV-2-associated. Each spike-specific TCR was assigned to its reactive spike region and to a CD4 or CD8 class using the MIRA data. Log10-transformed breadth and depth values were compared by one-way ANOVA with Sidak's multiple comparisons tests. In TCRdb, the immuneACCESS table is reduced to in-frame sequences with V and J assigned. These tables do not hold every clone; where another copy was compared, an unresolved V gene accounts for under half, and the others remain unexplained. The DNA gave D and trimming, while V, J and clone size come from that table. This sample lists 130,000 or so clones; roughly nine tenths were detected once. The ten biggest clones cover 5.4% of the sample.

Including cysteine and phenylalanine, the CDR3 has 16 amino acids. Here the CDR3 DNA is all that survives: 48 bases in frame from base 1. CDR1 and CDR2 (KGHSH, LQKENI) derive from the germline V gene. V loses 3 bases at its end and J loses 5 bases; junction bases beyond the gene matches: 10. This receptor chain uses TRBV18 and TRBJ2-7; 10 bases in the junction line up with TRBD1. The receptor was isolated from an adult in good health. The material was peripheral blood, obtained on day 0 of AZD1222 vaccination. The CDR3 has the sequence CASSPLVGQGKNEQYF. In nucleotides, the sequence is TGTGCCAGCTCACCGTTAGTGGGACAGGGGAAAAACGAGCAGTACTTC. Here the CDR3 is joined to the reference TRBV18 and TRBJ2-7 genes, and the full variable domain is: NAGVMQNPRHLVRRRGQEARLRCSPMKGHSHVYWYRQLPEEGLKFMVYLQKENIIDESGMPKERFSAEFPKEGPSILRIQQVVRGDSAAYFCASSPLVGQGKNEQYFGPGTRLTVT.